This passage covers 4 T cell receptor beta chains from one sample sequenced in a study of blood T cell repertoires in COVID-19. TCRdb keeps only in-frame clones here, not all; method: immunoSEQ multiplex PCR. The data show about 360,000 clones, 80% to 90% seen once. Sequencing was done on a sample of PBMCs or T cells enriched from blood (not recorded which). The receptors stem from a man in his forties in a cohort exposed to, infected with or recovered from COVID-19 (not recorded which).

This chain links TRBV2 with TRBJ2-7; D ambiguous. Trimming pared 4 bases from V and 3 bases from J, leaving 4 bases between. From germline, CDR1 is SNHLY and CDR2 FYNNEI. The CDR3 extends over 11 amino acids. The CDR3 nucleotides are TGTGCCAGCAGTGGACTCTACGAGCAGTACTTC. Residues: CASSGLYEQYF.

The chain employs TRBV29-1 and TRBJ1-2, with D unclear. V gave up 5 bases and J gave up 3 bases, with 13 bases separating them. The CDR3 sequence is 13 residues long. Germline CDR1 SQVTM, CDR2 ANQGSEA. The CDR3 sequence: CSVSESADYGYTF. In DNA, the CDR3 is TGCAGCGTTTCCGAGTCAGCGGACTATGGCTACACCTTC.

The DNA for the CDR3 is TGTGCCAGCAGGAGCAGGGCGAACACCGGGGAGCTGTTTTTT. Protein sequence: CASRSRANTGELFF. The chain couples TRBV6-5 to TRBJ2-2, with a tentative D call TRBD1 (5 bases). The CDR3 covers 14 residues. The germline V gene encodes CDR1 MNHEY and CDR2 SVGAGI. Trimming stripped 6 bases from V and 0 bases from J, with 8 bases between.

This CDR3 is CASTSSGQAYNEQFF. The DNA of the CDR3 is TGTGCCAGCACCTCATCGGGTCAAGCCTACAATGAGCAGTTCTTC. The V and J genes are TRBV28 and TRBJ2-1, with D hard to call. The germline V and J ends were trimmed by 7 bases and 2 bases, with 15 bases remaining between them. CDR1 is MDHEN and CDR2 is SYDVKM in the germline V gene. CDR3 length: 15 amino acids.